This TCR beta chain came from a study of shared clonotypes between healthy human individuals. Produced via immunoSEQ multiplex PCR; TCRdb's table is partial and in-frame only. The data show about 980,000 clones, with approximately 80% seen just once and approximately 1.5% held by the top ten. This clone was observed a single time. V was clipped by 6 bases and J by 5 bases; unmatched bases: 10. The CDR3 contains 15 residues. Germline V gene lookup returns CDR1 SNHLY and CDR2 FYNNEI. The genes are TRBV2 and TRBJ2-5; the match to TRBD2 covers 9 bases. This receptor was obtained from a man between 18 and 29 years old in good health. The sample comprised memory CD4+ T cells sorted from blood. Subset reported: CD45RA-negative fraction. Here the CDR3 DNA reads TGTGCCAGCAGCAGGGACGGACTAGCGATGGAGACCCAGTACTTC. This gives the protein CASSRDGLAMETQYF.